This T cell receptor beta chain was recorded in a study of blood T cell repertoires in COVID-19. Study in general: The United States, Italy and Spain provided the acute and convalescent COVID-19 samples. PBMCs, B-cell-depleted T cells, or T cells provided the cDNA or gDNA that made up the material.

The CDR3 spans 12 residues. V lost 3 bases to trimming and J lost 4 bases, with 7 bases between them. Germline-derived CDR1 and CDR2 are WNHNN and SYGVQD (reference sequence). TCRdb's table, derived via immunoSEQ multiplex PCR, lists solely in-frame clones and lacks some. This sample has roughly 77,000 clones, with 70% to 80% found just once. V usage is TRBV10-1 and J usage is TRBJ2-7; a possible D gene is TRBD1 (6 bases). The TCR sequence derives from a man in his 60s with active or convalescent COVID-19. The sample consisted of peripheral blood. CDR3 sequence reads: CASSDRGYEQYF. DNA for the CDR3: TGCGCCAGCAGTGACAGGGGATACGAGCAGTACTTC.